Sequencing of this TCR beta chain was carried out in a study of Ad26.COV2.S vaccination and SARS-CoV-2 variants. Repertoires were generated with immunoSEQ multiplex PCR, while TCRdb's copy carries only in-frame clones and drops some. This sample yields approximately 340,000 clones, of which about 91% are seen a single time; under 5% belongs to the top ten. V dropped 4 bases and J dropped 6; count of bases not matched to a gene: 7. Germline values: CDR1 SGHDN, CDR2 FVKESK. This CDR3 comprises 14 residues. About this clone: Its antigen is still unknown.

Study-wide points: Vaccine recipients and placebo recipients showed similar non-spike TCR breadth. Reports say spike-specific CD8+ and CD4+ T cell responses covered substantial breadth after vaccination. Placebo recipients had lower spike-specific TCR breadth than vaccine recipients.

The source is a human donor who had recovered from COVID-19. The chain joins TRBV14 to TRBJ2-7, with 9 bases aligning to TRBD1. The sample consisted of peripheral blood, taken after recovery from COVID-19. The CDR3 sequence is CASSRTGQGSEQYF. DNA of the CDR3: TGTGCCAGCAGCCGGACGGGACAGGGCTCCGAGCAGTACTTC.